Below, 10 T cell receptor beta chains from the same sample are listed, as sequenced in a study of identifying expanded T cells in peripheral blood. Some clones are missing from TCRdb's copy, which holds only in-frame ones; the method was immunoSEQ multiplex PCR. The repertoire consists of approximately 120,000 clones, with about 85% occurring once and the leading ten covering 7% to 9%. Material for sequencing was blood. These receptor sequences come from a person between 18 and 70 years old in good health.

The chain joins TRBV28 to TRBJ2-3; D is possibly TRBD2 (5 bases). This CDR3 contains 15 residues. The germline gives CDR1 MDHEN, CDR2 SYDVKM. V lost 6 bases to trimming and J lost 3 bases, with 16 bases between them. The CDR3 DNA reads TGTGCCAGCAGCGGTGGGAGAGGATCAACAGATACGCAGTATTTT. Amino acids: CASSGGRGSTDTQYF.

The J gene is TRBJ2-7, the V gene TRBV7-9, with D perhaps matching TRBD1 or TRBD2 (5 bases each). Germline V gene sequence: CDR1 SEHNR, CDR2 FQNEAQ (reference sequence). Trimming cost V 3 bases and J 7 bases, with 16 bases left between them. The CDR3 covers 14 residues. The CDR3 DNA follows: TGTGCCAGCAGCTTCGGGACCGGTGGGTTGGAGCAGTACTTC. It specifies CASSFGTGGLEQYF.

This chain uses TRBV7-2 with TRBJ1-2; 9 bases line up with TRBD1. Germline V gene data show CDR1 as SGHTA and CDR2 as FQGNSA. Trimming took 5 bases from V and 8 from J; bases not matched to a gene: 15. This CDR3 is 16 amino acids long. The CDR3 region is CASSPGTGPLYRGYTF. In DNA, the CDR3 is TGTGCCAGCAGCCCCGGGACAGGGCCACTCTATAGGGGCTACACCTTC.

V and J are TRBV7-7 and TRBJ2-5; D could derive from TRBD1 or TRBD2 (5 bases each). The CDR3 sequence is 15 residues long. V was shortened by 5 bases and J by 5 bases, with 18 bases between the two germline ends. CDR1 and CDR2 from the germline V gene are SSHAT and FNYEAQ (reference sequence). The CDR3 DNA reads TGTGCCAGCAGCACAACCCCCGGGACGGGTGAGACCCAGTACTTC. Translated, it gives CASSTTPGTGETQYF.

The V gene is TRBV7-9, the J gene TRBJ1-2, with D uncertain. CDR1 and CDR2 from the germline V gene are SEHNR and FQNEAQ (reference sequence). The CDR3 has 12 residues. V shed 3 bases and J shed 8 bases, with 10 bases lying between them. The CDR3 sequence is CASSFPGRGYTF. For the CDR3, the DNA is TGTGCCAGCAGCTTTCCTGGGAGAGGCTACACCTTC.

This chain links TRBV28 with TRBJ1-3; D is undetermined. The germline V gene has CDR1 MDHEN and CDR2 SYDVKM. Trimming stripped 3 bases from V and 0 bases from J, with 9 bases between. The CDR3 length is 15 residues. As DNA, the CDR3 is TGTGCCAGCAGTTTCTCGGAGGTCTCTGGAAACACCATATATTTT. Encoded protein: CASSFSEVSGNTIYF. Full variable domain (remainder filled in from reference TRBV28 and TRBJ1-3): DVKVTQSSRYLVKRTGEKVFLECVQDMDHENMFWYRQDPGLGLRLIYFSYDVKMKEKGDIPEGYSVSREKKERFSLILESASTNQTSMYLCASSFSEVSGNTIYFGEGSWLTVV.

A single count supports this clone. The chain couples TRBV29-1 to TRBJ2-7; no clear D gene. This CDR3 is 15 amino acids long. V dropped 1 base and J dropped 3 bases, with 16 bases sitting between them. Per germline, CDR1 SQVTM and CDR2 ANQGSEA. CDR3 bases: TGCAGCGTTGAAGGTGATCCAGATGGAAACTACGAGCAGTACTTC. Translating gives CSVEGDPDGNYEQYF.

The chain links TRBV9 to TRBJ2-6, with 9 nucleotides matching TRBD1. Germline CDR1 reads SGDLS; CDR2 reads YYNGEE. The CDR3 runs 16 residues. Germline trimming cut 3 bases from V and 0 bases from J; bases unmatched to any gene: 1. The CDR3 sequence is CASSEDRGSGANVLTF. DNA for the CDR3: TGTGCCAGCAGCGAGGACAGGGGCTCTGGGGCCAACGTCCTGACTTTC. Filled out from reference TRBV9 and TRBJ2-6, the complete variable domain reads DSGVTQTPKHLITATGQRVTLRCSPRSGDLSVYWYQQSLDQGLQFLIQYYNGEERAKGNILERFSAQQFPDLHSELNLSSLELGDSALYFCASSEDRGSGANVLTFGAGSRLTVL.

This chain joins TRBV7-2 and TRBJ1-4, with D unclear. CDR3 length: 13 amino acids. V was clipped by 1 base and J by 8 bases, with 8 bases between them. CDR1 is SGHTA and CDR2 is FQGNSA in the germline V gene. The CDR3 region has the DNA TGTGCCAGCAGCTTAGGCAACGGGGAAAAACTGTTTTTT. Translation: CASSLGNGEKLFF.

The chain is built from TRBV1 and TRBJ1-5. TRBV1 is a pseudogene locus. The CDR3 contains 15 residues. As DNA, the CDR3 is TGCACCAGCAGCCCCTCGACCCGAGGCAATCAGCCCCAGCATTTT. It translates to CTSSPSTRGNQPQHF.